A single T cell receptor beta chain is shown here with its context. The table lists this clonotype with a few counts. Its antigen is still unknown. Base-call qualities are not available, and no considerably larger clone is one nucleotide away. The time point label on this specimen signifies: pre-sensitization, week 0. What this sample's treatment or condition label stands for: therapeutic diphenylcyclopropenone sensitization with weekly scalp DPC. At every patch-test visit, the blood draw took place before the patch test was put on. Patients were eligible if aged 18 to 70, diagnosed with alopecia and judged suitable for DPC therapy, and pregnant patients were excluded. Unfractionated whole blood was collected in Tempus Blood RNA tubes, and total RNA was extracted from that blood. The CDR3 has 17 amino acids, counting the end cysteine and phenylalanine. Only the CDR3 region is kept as DNA, spanning 51 bases read in frame from base 1. Unmatched junction bases come to 12, with V trimmed by 6 bases and J by 3 bases.

The sample originates from a study of human T cells and chemical hapten exposure (dated by TCRdb to about 2021). About the study as a whole: For sensitization, 2% DPC in acetone was applied to an approximately 2 cm by approximately 2 cm area of upper inner arm skin. Throughout the roughly 23-week study period, patients were also given weekly therapeutic DPC doses on the scalp. Patch testing was done on the upper back using Finn chambers containing 0.01% DPC, and results were scored after 6 days according to International Contact Dermatitis Research Group standards. The patient cohort, mostly female, included alopecia areata with under or over 50% scalp involvement, alopecia totalis and alopecia universalis. The libraries were sequenced as a pool, and the TCR yield per sample differed mostly because of small variations in library volumes within the pool. In alopecia patients, the study followed how the peripheral blood TCR repertoire changed in vivo over primary and secondary sensitization to diphenylcyclopropenone (DPC), a hapten. Patient blood was sampled pre-sensitization (week 0) and at 2, 6 and about 24 weeks after DPC sensitization. About 29 alopecia patients gave blood for TCR sequencing at one to four time points (pre-sensitization, 2, 6 and 24 weeks).

Library method: RACE. These reads were obtained on a NextSeq 500. During library preparation, unique molecular identifiers were attached to individual cDNA molecules so that TCRs could be counted quantitatively and reproducibly. For every blood RNA sample, sequencing covered both the TCR alpha and TCR beta chains. On the authors' methods: A median of approximately 100,000 TCRs per sample was observed, with a range of roughly 20,000 to 700,000. V, J and CDR3 annotation of the TCR reads was carried out using the Decombinator software suite. For PS versus PT1 abundance plots, all samples were subsampled to the same number of TCRs (28,000). Expanded TCRs were defined as absent before sensitization and observed at least eight times at the 2-week time point. Starting from the raw public reads, TCRdb applied fastp trimming at Q25, assembled clones with MiXCR and retained in-frame beta chains. Merged by CDR3 protein, the rows form single entries marked with the most common genes and DNA. What appears here as the V and J calls and clone size reflects TCRdb's work, not the paper's. This sample holds about 290,000 distinct CDR3 sequences; over 7.5% were observed only once. More than 0.95% of the sample comes from the top ten.

Results the study describes overall, beyond this receptor: After repeated subsampling, the strength of the expansion versus patch-test correlation and the threshold at which it became significant changed. Significantly more large CDR3 similarity clusters were formed by expanded TCRs than by pre-sensitization or healthy control sets, consistent with antigen-driven responses. No change with DPC sensitization was found in the number of TCRs above 1 in 1000 frequency, and no evidence of global repertoire structure alterations was found. The number of PT1 expanded TCRs positively correlated with patch test score, significant at thresholds 8, 16 and 32 but not 4. Alopecia, a presumed autoimmune disease, was present in all patients, so the immune response of the patients might differ from that of healthy individuals.

This specimen was whole blood, taken in connection with sensitization to the hapten diphenylcyclopropenone (DPC). The sequence was collected from a man younger than 35 with alopecia areata. Some clones in this sample may be carry-over from other donors' samples. The chain couples TRBV12-3 or TRBV12-4 to TRBJ2-2; the central 8 bases match TRBD1. CDR3 region: CASRNTGQGYYTGELFF. Here is the DNA: TGTGCCAGCAGGAACACCGGACAGGGATATTACACCGGGGAGCTGTTTTTT.